Listed below are T cell receptor beta chains from one sample, sequenced in a study of blood T cell repertoires in COVID-19. Produced via immunoSEQ multiplex PCR; TCRdb's table is partial and in-frame only. The profile shows under 200,000 clones, 80% to 85% of them singletons. The sequenced sample consisted of peripheral blood. The source is a human donor with acute or convalescent COVID-19. The donor label of this sample is uncertain. Each CDR3 is given with its conserved first and last residue. A D gene is named only where the DNA matches it firmly. Clone size, where shown, is once, few, many, or a class for clones that have expanded.

CDR3 DNA: TGTGCCAGCTCACCACCACTAAGCGGGGGGACCTACGAGCAGTACTTC; CDR3 protein: CASSPPLSGGTYEQYF; CDR3 length: 16; clone size: NA; V gene: TRBV18; J gene: TRBJ2-7; D gene: TRBD2
CDR3 DNA: TGCGCCAGCAGCTTGGGGACTAGCGCGGACGACGAGCAGTACTTC; CDR3 protein: CASSLGTSADDEQYF; CDR3 length: 15; clone size: NA; V gene: TRBV5-1; J gene: TRBJ2-7; D gene: TRBD2
CDR3 DNA: TGTGCCAGCAGTGAATTTATGGAGGGTAATGAAAAACTGTTTTTT; CDR3 protein: CASSEFMEGNEKLFF; CDR3 length: 15; clone size: NA; V gene: TRBV25-1; J gene: TRBJ1-4; D gene: NA
CDR3 DNA: TGTGCCAGTAGTATCACGGGCGGACTAGCGCGATACAATGAGCAGTTCTTC; CDR3 protein: CASSITGGLARYNEQFF; CDR3 length: 17; clone size: NA; V gene: TRBV19; J gene: TRBJ2-1; D gene: TRBD2
CDR3 DNA: TGTGCCAGCAGTTTACAGGGGGGGCTGTTTTTT; CDR3 protein: CASSLQGGLFF; CDR3 length: 11; clone size: NA; V gene: TRBV12-3/TRBV12-4; J gene: TRBJ2-2; D gene: NA
CDR3 DNA: TGTGCCAGCAGTTTATCTGGGGCGGGGGTTGTGGCTGGCTACACCTTC; CDR3 protein: CASSLSGAGVVAGYTF; CDR3 length: 16; clone size: once; V gene: TRBV27; J gene: TRBJ1-2; D gene: NA
CDR3 DNA: TGTGCCAGCAGCATGAAACCGGGACAGGGCTCCGAGCAGTACTTC; CDR3 protein: CASSMKPGQGSEQYF; CDR3 length: 15; clone size: NA; V gene: TRBV5-5; J gene: TRBJ2-7; D gene: TRBD1
CDR3 DNA: TGCAGCGTTGAAAGGACGGCCGGGGCCCAGTACTTC; CDR3 protein: CSVERTAGAQYF; CDR3 length: 12; clone size: NA; V gene: TRBV29-1; J gene: TRBJ2-5; D gene: NA
CDR3 DNA: TGTGCCAGCAGTCACGGACAGGGAGAAACTGAAGCTTTCTTT; CDR3 protein: CASSHGQGETEAFF; CDR3 length: 14; clone size: NA; V gene: TRBV7-3; J gene: TRBJ1-1; D gene: TRBD1
CDR3 DNA: TGTGCCAGCAGCGTAGGGGCAGGGCAACAAGAGACCCAGTACTTC; CDR3 protein: CASSVGAGQQETQYF; CDR3 length: 15; clone size: NA; V gene: TRBV9; J gene: TRBJ2-5; D gene: NA
CDR3 DNA: TGTGCCAGCAGCCAAAGGGTCAGGGGAACGTACGAGCAGTACTTC; CDR3 protein: CASSQRVRGTYEQYF; CDR3 length: 15; clone size: NA; V gene: TRBV6-5; J gene: TRBJ2-7; D gene: NA
CDR3 DNA: TGCGCCAGTCTGGAAACAGGGTCCGAAAAACTGTTTTTT; CDR3 protein: CASLETGSEKLFF; CDR3 length: 13; clone size: NA; V gene: TRBV4-1; J gene: TRBJ1-4; D gene: NA
CDR3 DNA: TGTGCCAGCAGTGTGAGAGCCGCCGGTGACACCATATATTTT; CDR3 protein: CASSVRAAGDTIYF; CDR3 length: 14; clone size: NA; V gene: TRBV2; J gene: TRBJ1-3; D gene: NA
CDR3 DNA: TGCGCCAGCAGCTTGCAGGGGGCGGAAGGATACGAGCAGTACTTC; CDR3 protein: CASSLQGAEGYEQYF; CDR3 length: 15; clone size: NA; V gene: TRBV5-1; J gene: TRBJ2-7; D gene: TRBD1
CDR3 DNA: TGTGCCAGCAGCTTGGGGATAGGGCAGGGGAACACTGAAGCTTTCTTT; CDR3 protein: CASSLGIGQGNTEAFF; CDR3 length: 16; clone size: NA; V gene: TRBV5-6; J gene: TRBJ1-1; D gene: NA
CDR3 DNA: TGCGCCAGCAGCTTATCAGGGGCGCAGGATGGCTACACCTTC; CDR3 protein: CASSLSGAQDGYTF; CDR3 length: 14; clone size: NA; V gene: TRBV5-1; J gene: TRBJ1-2; D gene: NA
CDR3 DNA: TGTGCCAGCAGCATCGAGGGGGACAGGTTCCTAAATGAGCAGTTCTTC; CDR3 protein: CASSIEGDRFLNEQFF; CDR3 length: 16; clone size: NA; V gene: TRBV9; J gene: TRBJ2-1; D gene: TRBD1
CDR3 DNA: TGCGCCAGCAGCCCTGTAGTCAACTCCTACGAGCAGTACTTC; CDR3 protein: CASSPVVNSYEQYF; CDR3 length: 14; clone size: NA; V gene: TRBV5-1; J gene: TRBJ2-7; D gene: NA
CDR3 DNA: TGTGCCAGCAGTTATCACAGGGGGGTGAACACTGAAGCTTTCTTT; CDR3 protein: CASSYHRGVNTEAFF; CDR3 length: 15; clone size: NA; V gene: TRBV28; J gene: TRBJ1-1; D gene: TRBD1
CDR3 DNA: TGTGCCATTAGAGGGCGGGAACCGAATCTGGAGCAGTTCTTC; CDR3 protein: CAIRGREPNLEQFF; CDR3 length: 14; clone size: NA; V gene: TRBV10-3; J gene: TRBJ2-1; D gene: NA
CDR3 DNA: TGTGCCAGCAGCCCAATCCCGGGACAGGGCTCGGATGGCTACACCTTC; CDR3 protein: CASSPIPGQGSDGYTF; CDR3 length: 16; clone size: few; V gene: TRBV7-9; J gene: TRBJ1-2; D gene: TRBD1
CDR3 DNA: TGTGCCAGCAGTGTGGGACAGGGAGTAATTGAAGCTTTCTTT; CDR3 protein: CASSVGQGVIEAFF; CDR3 length: 14; clone size: NA; V gene: TRBV2; J gene: TRBJ1-1; D gene: TRBD1
CDR3 DNA: TGCAGCGTGAACCGACAGGGCATGGTTGGTTTCTTT; CDR3 protein: CSVNRQGMVGFF; CDR3 length: 12; clone size: NA; V gene: TRBV29-1; J gene: TRBJ1-1; D gene: TRBD1
CDR3 DNA: TGTGCCAGCAGCAGGGTAGAAACCGGGGAGCTGTTTTTT; CDR3 protein: CASSRVETGELFF; CDR3 length: 13; clone size: NA; V gene: TRBV2; J gene: TRBJ2-2; D gene: NA
CDR3 DNA: TGTGCCAGCAGCACCCGCGGCTACCCTTACCCTAATTCACCCCTCCACTTT; CDR3 protein: CASSTRGYPYPNSPLHF; CDR3 length: 17; clone size: NA; V gene: TRBV21-1; J gene: TRBJ1-6; D gene: NA
CDR3 DNA: TGTGCCAGCAGCGGCCGCCCAGGAGGCCCGAGCGCTTTCTTT; CDR3 protein: CASSGRPGGPSAFF; CDR3 length: 14; clone size: NA; V gene: TRBV14; J gene: TRBJ1-1; D gene: NA
CDR3 DNA: TGCGCCAGCAGCCGTTCCGGGACTAGCGGGAGGTATGAGCAGTTCTTC; CDR3 protein: CASSRSGTSGRYEQFF; CDR3 length: 16; clone size: NA; V gene: TRBV4-1; J gene: TRBJ2-1; D gene: TRBD2
CDR3 DNA: TGTGCCAGCAGTGTCCCGACGACAGGGGATAATGAAAAACTGTTTTTT; CDR3 protein: CASSVPTTGDNEKLFF; CDR3 length: 16; clone size: NA; V gene: TRBV2; J gene: TRBJ1-4; D gene: TRBD1
CDR3 DNA: TGTGCCAGCAGCGCCTCAGGGATCGGAGGCTACACCTTC; CDR3 protein: CASSASGIGGYTF; CDR3 length: 13; clone size: NA; V gene: TRBV2; J gene: TRBJ1-2; D gene: NA